These T cell receptor beta chains were read from a single sample in a study of T cells after yellow fever vaccination. From the 5' RACE reads, TCRdb called clonotypes with MiXCR, one entry per CDR3 protein. The sample yields 500,000 to 550,000 distinct CDR3 sequences, 21% seen once. The sample here was PBMCs, taken more than 20 days after the first yellow fever vaccination. Every receptor here comes from a man aged 18 to 35 who received the YFV17D yellow fever vaccine. Both conserved end residues are part of each CDR3.

v_call	j_call	cdr3_aa
TRBV5-1	TRBJ2-2	CASSLLQGSITGELFF
TRBV10-3	TRBJ1-1	CAISPRDFVLGNTEAFF
TRBV6-5	TRBJ2-7	CASSFPGQGGEQYF
TRBV4-2	TRBJ2-2	CASSQDPFRPNTGELFF
TRBV7-2	TRBJ2-1	CASIKGAGGPGEQFF
TRBV7-9	TRBJ2-2	CASFPDSNTGELFF
TRBV7-9	TRBJ2-4	CASSLPSTNIQYF
TRBV18	TRBJ2-2	CASSPEGAFTGELFF
TRBV20-1	TRBJ2-7	CSAEGDRVNEQYF
TRBV11-2	TRBJ2-1	CASSLDSLAGALLSYNEQFF
TRBV19	TRBJ1-5	CASSERGNQPQHF
TRBV20-1	TRBJ1-2	CSARLAWASYGYTF
TRBV20-1	TRBJ1-2	CSARDDRDLYGYTF
TRBV5-1	TRBJ2-2	CASSLEGARDTGELFF